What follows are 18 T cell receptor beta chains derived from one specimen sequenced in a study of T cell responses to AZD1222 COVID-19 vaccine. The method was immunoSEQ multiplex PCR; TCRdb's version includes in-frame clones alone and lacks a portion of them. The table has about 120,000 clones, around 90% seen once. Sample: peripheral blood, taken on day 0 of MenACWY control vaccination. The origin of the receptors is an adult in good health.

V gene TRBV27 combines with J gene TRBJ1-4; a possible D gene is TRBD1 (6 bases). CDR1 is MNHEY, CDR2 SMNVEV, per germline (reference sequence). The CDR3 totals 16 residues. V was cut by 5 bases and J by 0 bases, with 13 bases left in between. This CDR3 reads CASSQAGEATNEKLFF. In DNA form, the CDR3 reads TGTGCCAGCAGTCAGGCAGGGGAGGCAACTAATGAAAAACTGTTTTTT.

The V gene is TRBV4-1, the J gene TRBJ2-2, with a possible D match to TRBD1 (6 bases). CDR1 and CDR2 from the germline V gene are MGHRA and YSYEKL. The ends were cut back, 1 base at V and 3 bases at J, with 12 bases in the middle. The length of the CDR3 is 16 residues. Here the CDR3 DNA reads TGCGCCAGCAGCCAAGGGTACAGGGAGTACACCGGGGAGCTGTTTTTT. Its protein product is CASSQGYREYTGELFF.

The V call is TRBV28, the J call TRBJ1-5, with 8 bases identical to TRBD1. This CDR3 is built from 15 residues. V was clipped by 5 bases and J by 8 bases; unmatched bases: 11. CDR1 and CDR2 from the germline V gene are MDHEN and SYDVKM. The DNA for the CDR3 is TGTGCCAGCAGTCTGACTAGACAGGGGAAGGAGCCCCAGCATTTT. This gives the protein CASSLTRQGKEPQHF. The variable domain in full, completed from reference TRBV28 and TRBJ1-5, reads DVKVTQSSRYLVKRTGEKVFLECVQDMDHENMFWYRQDPGLGLRLIYFSYDVKMKEKGDIPEGYSVSREKKERFSLILESASTNQTSMYLCASSLTRQGKEPQHFGDGTRLSIL.

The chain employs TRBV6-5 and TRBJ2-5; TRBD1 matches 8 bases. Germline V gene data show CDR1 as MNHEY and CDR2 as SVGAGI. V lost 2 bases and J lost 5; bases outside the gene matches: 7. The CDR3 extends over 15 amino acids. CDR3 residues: CASSYGQGARETQYF. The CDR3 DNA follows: TGTGCCAGCAGTTACGGACAGGGTGCGAGGGAGACCCAGTACTTC.

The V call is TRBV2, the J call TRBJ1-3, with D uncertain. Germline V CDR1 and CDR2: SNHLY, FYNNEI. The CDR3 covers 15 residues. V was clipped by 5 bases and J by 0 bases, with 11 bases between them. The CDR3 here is CASSLTRDSGNTIYF. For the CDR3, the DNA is TGTGCCAGCAGTTTGACAAGGGACTCTGGAAACACCATATATTTT.

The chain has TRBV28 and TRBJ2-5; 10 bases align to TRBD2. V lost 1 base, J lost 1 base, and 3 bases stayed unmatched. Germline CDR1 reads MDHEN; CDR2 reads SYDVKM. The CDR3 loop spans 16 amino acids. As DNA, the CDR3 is TGTGCCAGCAGTTTATCCGGACTAGCGGCCCAAGAGACCCAGTACTTC. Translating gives CASSLSGLAAQETQYF.

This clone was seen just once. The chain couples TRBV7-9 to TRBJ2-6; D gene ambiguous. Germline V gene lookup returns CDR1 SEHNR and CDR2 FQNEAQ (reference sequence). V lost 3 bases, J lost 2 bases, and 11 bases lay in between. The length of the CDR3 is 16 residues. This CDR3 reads CASSLTGGAGANVLTF. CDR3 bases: TGTGCCAGCAGCTTGACCGGTGGCGCTGGGGCCAACGTCCTGACTTTC.

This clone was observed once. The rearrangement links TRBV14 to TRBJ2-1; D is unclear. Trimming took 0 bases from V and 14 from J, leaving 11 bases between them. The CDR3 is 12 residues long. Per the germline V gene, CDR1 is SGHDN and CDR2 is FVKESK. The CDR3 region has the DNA TGTGCCAGCAGCCAAGACCCGTCGCGCGAGTTCTTC. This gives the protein CASSQDPSREFF.

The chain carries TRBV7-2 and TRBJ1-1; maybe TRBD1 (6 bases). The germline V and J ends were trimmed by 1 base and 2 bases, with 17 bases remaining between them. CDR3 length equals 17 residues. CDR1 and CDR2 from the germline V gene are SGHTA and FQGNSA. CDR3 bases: TGTGCCAGCAGCTTAGTGTGGGGGCCTTTATCTAACACTGAAGCTTTCTTT. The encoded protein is CASSLVWGPLSNTEAFF. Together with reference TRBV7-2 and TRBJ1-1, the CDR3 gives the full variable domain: GAGVSQSPSNKVTEKGKDVELRCDPISGHTALYWYRQSLGQGLEFLIYFQGNSAPDKSGLPSDRFSAERTGGSVSTLTIQRTQQEDSAVYLCASSLVWGPLSNTEAFFGQGTRLTVV.

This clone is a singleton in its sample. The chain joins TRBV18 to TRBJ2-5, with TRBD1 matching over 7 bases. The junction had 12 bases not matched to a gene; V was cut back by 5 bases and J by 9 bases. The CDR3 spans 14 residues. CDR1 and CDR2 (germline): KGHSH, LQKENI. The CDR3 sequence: CASSTPGQSLAQYF. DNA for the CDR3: TGTGCCAGCTCAACCCCGGGACAGTCGCTCGCCCAGTACTTC.

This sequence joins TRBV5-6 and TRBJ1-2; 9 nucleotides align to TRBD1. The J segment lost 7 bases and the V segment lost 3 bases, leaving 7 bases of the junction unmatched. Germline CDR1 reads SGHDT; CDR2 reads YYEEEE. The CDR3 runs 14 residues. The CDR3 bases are TGTGCCAGCAGCTCCGGGACAGGGCTTGGTGGCTACACCTTC. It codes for CASSSGTGLGGYTF.

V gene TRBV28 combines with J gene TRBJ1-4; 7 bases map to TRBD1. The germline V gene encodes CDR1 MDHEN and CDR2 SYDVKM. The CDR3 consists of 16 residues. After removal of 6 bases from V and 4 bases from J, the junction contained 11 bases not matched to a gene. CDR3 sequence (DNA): TGTGCCAGCAGGGTTGGGGACAGAAGAAATAATGAAAAACTGTTTTTT. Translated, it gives CASRVGDRRNNEKLFF. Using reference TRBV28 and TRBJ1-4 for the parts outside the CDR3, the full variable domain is DVKVTQSSRYLVKRTGEKVFLECVQDMDHENMFWYRQDPGLGLRLIYFSYDVKMKEKGDIPEGYSVSREKKERFSLILESASTNQTSMYLCASRVGDRRNNEKLFFGSGTQLSVL.

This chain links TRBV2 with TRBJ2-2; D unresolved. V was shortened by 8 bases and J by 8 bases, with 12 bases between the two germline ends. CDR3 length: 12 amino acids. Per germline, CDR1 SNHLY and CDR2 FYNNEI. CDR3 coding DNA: TGTGCCAGCTCTCCTTCGAAGGGGGAGCTGTTTTTT. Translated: CASSPSKGELFF.

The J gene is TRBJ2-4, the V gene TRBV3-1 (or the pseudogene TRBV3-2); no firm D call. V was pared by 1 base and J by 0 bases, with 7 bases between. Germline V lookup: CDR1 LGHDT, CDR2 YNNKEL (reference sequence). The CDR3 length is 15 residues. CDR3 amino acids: CASSQVRLAKNIQYF. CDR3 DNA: TGTGCCAGCAGCCAAGTTCGGTTAGCCAAAAACATTCAGTACTTC.

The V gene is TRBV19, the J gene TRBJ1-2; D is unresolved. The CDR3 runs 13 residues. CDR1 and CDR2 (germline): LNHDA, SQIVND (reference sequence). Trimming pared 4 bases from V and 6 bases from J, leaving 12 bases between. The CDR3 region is CASSKLPINGYTF. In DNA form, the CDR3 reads TGTGCCAGTAGTAAACTCCCAATCAATGGCTACACCTTC.

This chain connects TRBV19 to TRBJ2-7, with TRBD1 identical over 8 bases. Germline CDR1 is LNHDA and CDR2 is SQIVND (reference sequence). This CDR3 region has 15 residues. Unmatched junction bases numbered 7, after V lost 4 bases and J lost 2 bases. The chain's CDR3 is CASSTPGQDTYEQYF. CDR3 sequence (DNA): TGTGCCAGTAGTACGCCGGGACAGGATACCTACGAGCAGTACTTC.

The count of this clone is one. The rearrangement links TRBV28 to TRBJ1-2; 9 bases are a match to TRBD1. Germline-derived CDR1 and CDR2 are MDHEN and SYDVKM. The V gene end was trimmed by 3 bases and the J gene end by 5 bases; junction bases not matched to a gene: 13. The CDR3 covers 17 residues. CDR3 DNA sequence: TGTGCCAGCAGTTTCAAAACGGGACAGGGTGGGAGTTATGGCTACACCTTC. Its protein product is CASSFKTGQGGSYGYTF.

DNA for the CDR3: TGTGCCAGCAAGCGTCCGGGACAGTTAAATTCACCCCTCCACTTT. It is translated as CASKRPGQLNSPLHF. This sequence joins TRBV2 and TRBJ1-6; TRBD1 matches at 7 bases. There are 15 residues in the CDR3. V shed 7 bases and J 7 bases; nucleotides not matched to a gene: 10. CDR1 and CDR2 from the germline V gene are SNHLY and FYNNEI.